The 17 T cell receptor beta chains presented below share a single source sample, sequenced in a study of human T cells and chemical hapten exposure. Total RNA was extracted from unfractionated whole blood. Library preparation tagged each individual cDNA molecule with a unique molecular identifier. MiXCR, run by TCRdb on the reads, gives a single entry per CDR3 protein. The sample carries about 120,000 distinct CDR3 sequences, about 8.9% recorded once. Sequenced input: whole blood. These receptors were taken from a human donor in good health. Some clones in this sample may be carry-over from other donors' samples.

There are a few counts of this clonotype. The genes are TRBV2 and TRBJ2-5; D gene ambiguous. The CDR3 extends over 13 amino acids. V was shortened by 2 bases and J by 5 bases, with 9 bases between the two germline ends. Germline V lookup: CDR1 SNHLY, CDR2 FYNNEI. This chain's CDR3 is CASSESGLETQYF. CDR3 DNA sequence: TGTGCCAGCAGTGAATCAGGATTGGAGACCCAGTACTTC. The variable domain in full, completed from reference TRBV2 and TRBJ2-5, reads EPEVTQTPSHQVTQMGQEVILRCVPISNHLYFYWYRQILGQKVEFLVSFYNNEISEKSEIFDDQFSVERPDGSNFTLKIRSTKLEDSAMYFCASSESGLETQYFGPGTRLLVL.

This clonotype has just a few counts. Written as DNA, the CDR3 is TGTGCCAGCAGCTTAAAAGGGACCTCTGGGGCCAACGTCCTGACTTTC. Protein: CASSLKGTSGANVLTF. The chain uses TRBV7-2 and TRBJ2-6; the D gene could be TRBD1 or TRBD2 (5 bases each). The germline gives CDR1 SGHTA, CDR2 FQGNSA. The CDR3 is 16 amino acids. Trimming stripped 2 bases from V and 0 bases from J, with 8 bases between. Complete variable domain (other parts from reference TRBV7-2 and TRBJ2-6): GAGVSQSPSNKVTEKGKDVELRCDPISGHTALYWYRQSLGQGLEFLIYFQGNSAPDKSGLPSDRFSAERTGGSVSTLTIQRTQQEDSAVYLCASSLKGTSGANVLTFGAGSRLTVL.

This chain joins TRBV11-2 and TRBJ2-5, with D tentatively TRBD1 (5 bases). The V end lost 5 bases, the J end lost 5 bases, and 18 bases lay between the germline ends. This CDR3 has 15 amino acids. CDR1 is SGHAT, CDR2 FQNNGV, per germline. CDR3 protein: CASSISGLELETQYF. For the CDR3, the DNA is TGTGCCAGCAGCATCTCAGGGTTAGAACTGGAGACCCAGTACTTC.

The sample holds many counts of this clonotype. CDR3 DNA: TGTGCCAGCAGCCGCACTAGCGGACTCTACAATGAGCAGTTCTTC. This codes for CASSRTSGLYNEQFF. The V call is TRBV2, the J call TRBJ2-1, with TRBD2 identical over 8 bases. V gave up 6 bases and J gave up 3 bases; unmatched junction bases: 7. Germline-derived CDR1 and CDR2 are SNHLY and FYNNEI. This CDR3 has 15 amino acids.

The J gene is TRBJ2-1, the V gene TRBV14, with 7 bases fitting TRBD2. V gave up 8 bases and J gave up 8 bases; unmatched junction bases: 9. The CDR3 length is 13 residues. The germline V gene has CDR1 SGHDN and CDR2 FVKESK. The CDR3 nucleotides are TGTGCCAGCGGAAGGACGGGGAGGGATGAGCAGTTCTTC. The encoded protein is CASGRTGRDEQFF.

This clonotype appeared a few times. The chain recombines TRBV20-1 with TRBJ1-4; D not certain. Germline CDR1 is DFQATT and CDR2 is SNEGSKA (reference sequence). The CDR3 extends over 11 amino acids. With 1 base removed from V and 8 bases from J, the gap between germline ends came to 5 bases. The CDR3 loop is CSARVGEKLFF. The CDR3 DNA reads as TGCAGTGCTAGAGTCGGGGAAAAACTGTTTTTT.

There are a few counts of this clonotype. V and J are TRBV6-2 or TRBV6-3 and TRBJ1-6, with 7 bases that match TRBD1. The CDR3 loop spans 14 amino acids. Germline CDR1 MNHEY, CDR2 SVGEGT. V dropped 6 bases and J dropped 2; count of bases not matched to a gene: 1. In nucleotides, the CDR3 is TGTGCCAGCAGACAGGGGACCTATAATTCACCCCTCCACTTT. Residues: CASRQGTYNSPLHF.

The chain recombines TRBV27 with TRBJ1-1; D gene uncertain. The CDR3 contains 13 residues. Trimming shortened V by 4 bases and J by 0 bases, and 6 bases separated the two germline ends. Germline CDR1 and CDR2: MNHEY and SMNVEV (reference sequence). The DNA of the CDR3 is TGTGCCAGCAGTTCGCATATGAACACTGAAGCTTTCTTT. Protein sequence: CASSSHMNTEAFF.

In this sample, this clonotype turned up many times. This sequence joins TRBV6-2 or TRBV6-3 and TRBJ2-7, with D possibly TRBD2 on 6 matching bases. CDR1 is MNHEY, CDR2 SVGEGT, per germline. There are 13 residues in the CDR3. V dropped 6 bases and J dropped 1 base, with 10 bases sitting between them. DNA of the CDR3: TGTGCCAGCAGCTACGGGGGATCCTACGAGCAGTACTTC. It specifies CASSYGGSYEQYF.

This clonotype came up many times. This chain connects TRBV7-2 to TRBJ1-5; 8 bases are shared with TRBD1. This CDR3 is 14 amino acids long. The J segment lost 5 bases and the V segment lost 5 bases, leaving 5 bases of the junction unmatched. Germline V gene lookup returns CDR1 SGHTA and CDR2 FQGNSA. As DNA, the CDR3 is TGTGCCAGCAGCCAACTACAGGGGGATCAGCCCCAGCATTTT. This gives the protein CASSQLQGDQPQHF.

CDR3 coding DNA: TGTGCCAGCAGTGACGGGACTAGCGGGGGGGCCACAGATACGCAGTATTTT. It encodes CASSDGTSGGATDTQYF. This rearrangement joins TRBV6-4 to TRBJ2-3; 16 bases map to TRBD2. The J segment lost 2 bases and the V segment lost 2 bases, leaving 1 base of the junction unmatched. The CDR3 loop spans 17 amino acids. The germline V gene has CDR1 MRHNA and CDR2 SNTAGT.

This clonotype was detected a few times. V is TRBV2 and J is TRBJ2-7; no definite D call. V was cut by 9 bases and J by 5 bases, with 11 bases left in between. Germline V lookup: CDR1 SNHLY, CDR2 FYNNEI. This CDR3 comprises 11 residues. The CDR3 region has the DNA TGTGCCAGTGCGAAGGGTAACGAGCAGTACTTC. Translated: CASAKGNEQYF.

There are many counts of this clonotype. V is TRBV29-1 and J is TRBJ1-2, with D perhaps TRBD1 (6 bases). The CDR3 is 15 amino acids. Germline V gene sequence: CDR1 SQVTM, CDR2 ANQGSEA. The CDR3 region is CSTSPLLQGIGGYTF. DNA of the CDR3: TGCAGTACTTCCCCCCTACTACAGGGCATCGGTGGCTACACCTTC. The variable domain in full, completed from reference TRBV29-1 and TRBJ1-2, reads SAVISQKPSRDICQRGTSLTIQCQVDSQVTMMFWYRQQPGQSLTLIATANQGSEATYESGFVIDKFPISRPNLTFSTLTVSNMSPEDSSIYLCSTSPLLQGIGGYTFGSGTRLTVV.

This clonotype has at least ten counts. The V gene is TRBV3-1, the J gene TRBJ1-3, with D unclear. Deletions cut 1 base from V and 4 bases from J, with 14 bases between. Per the germline V gene, CDR1 is LGHDT and CDR2 is YNNKEL (reference sequence). CDR3 size: 16 residues. CDR3 in DNA: TGTGCCAGCAGCCAAGTAGGATCGTCTGTAGGAAACACCATATATTTT. Its protein product is CASSQVGSSVGNTIYF.

This clonotype was observed many times. The V and J genes are TRBV7-8 and TRBJ1-3, with D possibly TRBD1 on 6 matching bases. Trimming pared 5 bases from V and 0 bases from J, leaving 14 bases between. Germline values: CDR1 SGHVS, CDR2 FQNEAQ. The CDR3 is 16 amino acids. CDR3 protein: CASSRPGASSGNTIYF. CDR3 DNA: TGTGCCAGCAGCCGACCGGGGGCCAGCTCTGGAAACACCATATATTTT.

In this sample, this clonotype turned up many times. The chain has TRBV7-2 and TRBJ2-6; no firm D call. V gave up 2 bases and J gave up 1 base, with 6 bases separating them. CDR3 length: 15 amino acids. CDR1 SGHTA and CDR2 FQGNSA come from the germline V gene. The CDR3 here is CASSLQSSGANVLTF. CDR3 nucleotide sequence: TGTGCCAGCAGCTTACAGTCGTCTGGGGCCAACGTCCTGACTTTC. Full variable domain (remainder filled in from reference TRBV7-2 and TRBJ2-6): GAGVSQSPSNKVTEKGKDVELRCDPISGHTALYWYRQSLGQGLEFLIYFQGNSAPDKSGLPSDRFSAERTGGSVSTLTIQRTQQEDSAVYLCASSLQSSGANVLTFGAGSRLTVL.

This clonotype was observed a handful of times. The chain couples TRBV11-2 to TRBJ2-2, with a tentative D call TRBD2 (6 bases). The CDR3 runs to 15 residues. Trimming took off 3 bases at V and 1 base at J, with 9 bases between the two ends. The V gene's germline CDR1 is SGHAT and CDR2 FQNNGV. Here the CDR3 reads CASSFPGVNTGELFF. Here the CDR3 DNA reads TGTGCCAGCAGCTTTCCGGGGGTGAACACCGGGGAGCTGTTTTTT.